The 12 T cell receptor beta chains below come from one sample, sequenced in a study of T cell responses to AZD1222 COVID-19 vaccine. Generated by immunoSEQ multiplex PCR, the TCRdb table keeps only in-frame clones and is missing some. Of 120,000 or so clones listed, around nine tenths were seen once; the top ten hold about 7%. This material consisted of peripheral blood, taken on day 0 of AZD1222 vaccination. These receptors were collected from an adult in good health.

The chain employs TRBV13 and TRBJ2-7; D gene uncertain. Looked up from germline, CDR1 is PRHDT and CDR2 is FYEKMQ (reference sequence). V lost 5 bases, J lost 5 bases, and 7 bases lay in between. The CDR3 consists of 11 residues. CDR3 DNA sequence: TGTGCCAGCAGCCTAGTCCACGAGCAGTACTTC. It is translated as CASSLVHEQYF.

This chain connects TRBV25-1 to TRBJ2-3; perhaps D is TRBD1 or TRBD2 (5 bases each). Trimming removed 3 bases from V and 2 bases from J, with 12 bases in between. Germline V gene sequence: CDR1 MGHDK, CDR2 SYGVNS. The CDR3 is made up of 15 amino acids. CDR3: CASSDVRGPTDTQYF. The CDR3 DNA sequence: TGTGCCAGCAGTGATGTAAGGGGACCCACAGATACGCAGTATTTT.

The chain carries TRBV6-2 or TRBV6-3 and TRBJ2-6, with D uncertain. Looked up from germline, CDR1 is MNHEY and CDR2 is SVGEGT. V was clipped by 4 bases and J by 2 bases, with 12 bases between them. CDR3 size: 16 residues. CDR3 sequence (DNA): TGTGCCAGCAGTTCCCGGACGAAGACTGGGGCCAACGTCCTGACTTTC. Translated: CASSSRTKTGANVLTF.

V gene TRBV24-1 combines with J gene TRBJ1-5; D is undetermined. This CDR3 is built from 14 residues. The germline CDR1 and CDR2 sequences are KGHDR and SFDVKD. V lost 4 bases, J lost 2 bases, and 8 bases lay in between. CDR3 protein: CATSDGLRNQPQHF. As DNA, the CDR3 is TGTGCCACCAGTGACGGGCTACGCAATCAGCCCCAGCATTTT.

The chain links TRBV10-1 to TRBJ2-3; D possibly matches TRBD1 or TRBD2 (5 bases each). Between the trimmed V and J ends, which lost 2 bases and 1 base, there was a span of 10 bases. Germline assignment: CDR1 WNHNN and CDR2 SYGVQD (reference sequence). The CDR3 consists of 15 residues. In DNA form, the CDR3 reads TGCGCCAGCAGTGAGGGGGACCCCGGCACAGATACGCAGTATTTT. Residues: CASSEGDPGTDTQYF.

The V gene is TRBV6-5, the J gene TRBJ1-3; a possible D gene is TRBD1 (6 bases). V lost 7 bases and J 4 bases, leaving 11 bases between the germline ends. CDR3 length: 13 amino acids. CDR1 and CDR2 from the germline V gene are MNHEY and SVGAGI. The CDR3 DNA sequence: TGTGCCAGCACTCAGGGGTTCGGAAACACCATATATTTT. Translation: CASTQGFGNTIYF.

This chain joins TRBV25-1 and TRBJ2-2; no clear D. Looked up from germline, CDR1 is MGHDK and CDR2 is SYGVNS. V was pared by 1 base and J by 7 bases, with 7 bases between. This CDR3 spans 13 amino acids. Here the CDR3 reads CASSEWQDGELFF. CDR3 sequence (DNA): TGTGCCAGCAGTGAATGGCAGGACGGGGAGCTGTTTTTT.

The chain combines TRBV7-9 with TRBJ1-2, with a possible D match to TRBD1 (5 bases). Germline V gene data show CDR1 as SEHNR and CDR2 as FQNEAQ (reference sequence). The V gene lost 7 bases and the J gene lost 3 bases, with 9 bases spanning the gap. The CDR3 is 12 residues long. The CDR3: CASTPGDYGYTF. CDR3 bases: TGTGCCAGCACCCCGGGGGACTATGGCTACACCTTC.

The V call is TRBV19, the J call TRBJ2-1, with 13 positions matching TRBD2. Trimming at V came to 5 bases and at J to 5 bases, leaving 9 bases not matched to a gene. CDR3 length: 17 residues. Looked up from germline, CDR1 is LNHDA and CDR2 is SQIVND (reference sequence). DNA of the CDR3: TGTGCCAGTAGTCCGGGACTAGCGGGACCTCGGGACAATGAGCAGTTCTTC. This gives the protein CASSPGLAGPRDNEQFF. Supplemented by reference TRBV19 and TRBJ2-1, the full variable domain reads DGGITQSPKYLFRKEGQNVTLSCEQNLNHDAMYWYRQDPGQGLRLIYYSQIVNDFQKGDIAEGYSVSREKKESFPLTVTSAQKNPTAFYLCASSPGLAGPRDNEQFFGPGTRLTVL.

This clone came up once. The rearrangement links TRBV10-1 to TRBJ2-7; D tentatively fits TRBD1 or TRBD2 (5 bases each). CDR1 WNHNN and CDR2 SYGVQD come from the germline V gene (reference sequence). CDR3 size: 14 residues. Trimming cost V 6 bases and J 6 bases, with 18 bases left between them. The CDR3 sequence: CASSRDAAQGEQYF. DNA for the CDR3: TGCGCCAGCAGCCGGGACGCCGCCCAGGGCGAGCAGTACTTC.

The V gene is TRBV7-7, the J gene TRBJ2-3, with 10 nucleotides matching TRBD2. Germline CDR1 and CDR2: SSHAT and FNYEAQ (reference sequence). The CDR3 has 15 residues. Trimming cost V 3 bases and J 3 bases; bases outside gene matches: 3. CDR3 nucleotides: TGTGCCAGCAGCTTGGGGACTAGCGCTACAGATACGCAGTATTTT. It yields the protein CASSLGTSATDTQYF.

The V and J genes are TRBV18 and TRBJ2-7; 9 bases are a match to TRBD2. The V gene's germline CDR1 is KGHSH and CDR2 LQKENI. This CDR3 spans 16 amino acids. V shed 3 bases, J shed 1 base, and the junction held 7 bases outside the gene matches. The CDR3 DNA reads TGTGCCAGCTCACCCAGGACTAGCGCGTTTTCCTACGAGCAGTACTTC. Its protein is CASSPRTSAFSYEQYF.